A selection of T cell receptor beta chains follows, all from one sample in a study of T cells in pancreatic ductal adenocarcinoma. Assay: immunoSEQ multiplex PCR; the TCRdb copy retains only in-frame clones and omits some. The sample consists of some 4,600 clones, 68% of them appearing once. Specimen: pancreatic tumor tissue. Receptors were obtained from a human donor with pancreatic ductal adenocarcinoma. Both conserved end residues are part of each CDR3. A D gene is named only where the DNA matches it firmly. Clone size appears in some rows only: once, few, many, or a class for an expanded clone.

j_call d_call v_call clone_size cdr3_aa cdr3_nt
TRBJ2-7 TRBD2 TRBV27 NA CASTGLAGDSYEQYF TGTGCCAGCACCGGACTAGCGGGAGACTCCTACGAGCAGTACTTC
TRBJ2-7 NA TRBV28 NA CASSSSRFYEQYF TGTGCCAGCAGCTCTAGCAGGTTCTACGAGCAGTACTTC
TRBJ1-2 TRBD1 TRBV19 NA CASSRTGGRNYGYTF TGTGCCAGTAGTCGCACAGGGGGAAGGAACTATGGCTACACCTTC
TRBJ2-1 NA TRBV7-3 NA CASSSTGSDEQFF TGTGCCAGCAGCTCCACAGGGAGCGATGAGCAGTTCTTC
TRBJ1-6 NA TRBV10-3 NA CAIGGQGNSPLHF TGTGCCATCGGGGGCCAGGGAAATTCACCCCTCCACTTT
TRBJ2-7 TRBD2 TRBV27 medium-sized CASSSLTSGRADSYEQYF TGTGCCAGCAGTTCGCTGACTAGCGGGAGGGCCGATTCCTACGAGCAGTACTTC
TRBJ2-5 TRBD2 TRBV9 once CASSVATGGGQETQYF TGTGCCAGCAGCGTAGCTACCGGGGGGGGCCAAGAGACCCAGTACTTC
TRBJ1-2 NA TRBV2 NA CASSEGDWGYTF TGTGCCAGCAGTGAAGGGGACTGGGGCTACACCTTC
TRBJ2-2 NA TRBV2 few CASSAISPGELFF TGTGCCAGCAGTGCTATTAGCCCCGGGGAGCTGTTTTTT
TRBJ1-2 NA TRBV29-1 NA CSVVRTTYGYTF TGCAGCGTTGTCAGGACAACCTATGGCTACACCTTC
TRBJ2-1 NA TRBV11-3 NA CASSLQGNEQFF TGTGCCAGCAGCTTACAGGGCAATGAGCAGTTCTTC
TRBJ1-1 NA TRBV5-1 NA CASSLRGVNTEAFF TGCGCCAGCAGCTTGAGGGGGGTGAACACTGAAGCTTTCTTT
TRBJ2-1 NA TRBV7-9 NA CASSSARSSYNEQFF TGTGCCAGCAGTTCAGCCCGGAGCTCCTACAATGAGCAGTTCTTC
TRBJ1-5 TRBD1 TRBV7-2 once CASSLRGQGAGNQPQHF TGTGCCAGCAGCTTAAGGGGGCAGGGGGCTGGCAATCAGCCCCAGCATTTT
TRBJ2-6 TRBD1 TRBV18 NA CASSPKGTGAGANVLTF TGTGCCAGCTCACCAAAAGGGACAGGGGCTGGGGCCAACGTCCTGACTTTC
TRBJ2-1 NA TRBV5-4 NA CASRDGHNEQFF TGTGCCAGCAGGGACGGCCACAATGAGCAGTTCTTC
TRBJ2-1 TRBD1 TRBV4-1 NA CASSGGQGALNEQFF TGCGCCAGCAGCGGAGGACAGGGGGCCCTCAATGAGCAGTTCTTC
TRBJ2-7 NA TRBV7-2 NA CASSFRTSYEQYF TGTGCCAGCAGCTTCAGGACCTCCTACGAGCAGTACTTC
TRBJ2-2 TRBD2 TRBV7-6 NA CASSLTGLAGPHTGELFF TGTGCCAGCAGCTTAACGGGACTAGCGGGACCTCACACCGGGGAGCTGTTTTTT
TRBJ2-2 NA TRBV7-3 NA CASSSQGTINTGELFF TGTGCCAGCAGCTCACAGGGGACTATCAACACCGGGGAGCTGTTTTTT
TRBJ2-2 TRBD2 TRBV5-1 NA CASSSRLAGNTGELFF TGCGCCAGCAGTTCCCGACTAGCGGGGAACACCGGGGAGCTGTTTTTT
TRBJ1-2 TRBD1 TRBV6-1 few CASSDPGQGVYGYTF TGTGCCAGCAGTGACCCGGGACAGGGGGTCTATGGCTACACCTTC
TRBJ2-7 NA TRBV5-5 NA CASSPVRGMAGAEQYF TGTGCCAGCAGCCCGGTCCGGGGTATGGCCGGTGCGGAGCAGTACTTC
TRBJ1-2 NA TRBV19 NA CASSTYPGLYQGDGYTF TGTGCCAGTAGTACATACCCAGGGCTTTACCAAGGGGATGGCTACACCTTC
TRBJ2-7 TRBD1 TRBV6-5 NA CASSYSRTGPHEQYF TGTGCCAGCAGTTATTCCCGGACAGGGCCCCACGAGCAGTACTTC
TRBJ1-4 TRBD1 TRBV4-2 NA CASSQSRDRDEKLFF TGTGCCAGCAGCCAAAGCCGGGACAGAGATGAAAAACTGTTTTTT
TRBJ1-2 NA TRBV14 NA CASSRQFGYGYTF TGTGCCAGCAGCCGACAGTTTGGGTATGGCTACACCTTC
TRBJ2-7 NA TRBV6-5 NA CASSYAGATYEQYF TGTGCCAGCAGTTACGCCGGGGCCACCTACGAGCAGTACTTC
TRBJ2-5 TRBD2 TRBV10-3 NA CAISDRRGAPQETQYF TGTGCCATCAGTGACCGGCGGGGGGCCCCCCAAGAGACCCAGTACTTC
TRBJ2-3 TRBD2 TRBV2 NA CASSGTAPGLAGGDTQYF TGTGCCAGCAGTGGAACGGCACCGGGACTAGCTGGGGGAGATACGCAGTATTTT
TRBJ2-7 TRBD1 TRBV18 NA CASSQWDSSYEQYF TGTGCCAGCTCCCAATGGGACAGCTCCTACGAGCAGTACTTC
TRBJ2-3 TRBD2 TRBV27 NA CASSLGNSGGDTQYF TGTGCCAGCAGTCTCGGAAATAGCGGGGGAGATACGCAGTATTTT
TRBJ1-1 NA TRBV28 NA CASRGRVTEAFF TGTGCCAGCAGGGGGAGGGTGACTGAAGCTTTCTTT